This entry concerns a single T cell receptor beta chain. This sample also contains other DNA sequences that code for the same CDR3. CDR1 LNHDA and CDR2 SQIVND come from the germline V gene (reference sequence). The junction had 5 bases not matched to a gene; V was cut back by 5 bases and J by 4 bases. This CDR3 region has 14 residues. These data originate in a study of siplizumab effects on memory and regulatory T cells. Here immunoSEQ multiplex PCR was the method, and the copy in TCRdb shows in-frame clones only, minus some. Of around 100,000 clones in the sample, around nine tenths were seen once. Sequencing was done on a sample of CD4+ T cells sorted from blood. The gene calls are TRBV19 and TRBJ2-3, with TRBD2 matching over 8 bases. The source of this sequence is a human donor in good health. In DNA form, the CDR3 reads TGTGCCAGTAGTGTAAGCGGGAGAGCAGATACGCAGTATTTT. Protein sequence: CASSVSGRADTQYF.